The 30 T cell receptor beta chains presented below share a single source sample, sequenced in a study of T-cell reconstitution after alpha-beta-depleted transplantation in children. During its preparation, the TCRbeta library received unique molecular identifiers. TCRdb independently ran MiXCR on the PCR reads; one entry per CDR3 protein. This table holds roughly 300,000 distinct CDR3 sequences, 10% found once. Sequencing used PBMCs from the stem cell graft donor, obtained from the stem cell graft. These TCRs come from a human donor who donated a stem cell graft to a child with acute lymphoblastic leukemia.

This clonotype has at least ten counts. The J gene is TRBJ2-7, the V gene TRBV12-3 or TRBV12-4; maybe TRBD1 (6 bases). This CDR3 is 14 amino acids long. The ends were cut back, 5 bases at V and 3 bases at J, with 14 bases in the middle. CDR3 nucleotide sequence: TGTGCCAGCAGTGAACGTAACAGGGTCTACGAGCAGTACTTC. It codes for CASSERNRVYEQYF.

There are a few counts of this clonotype. J is TRBJ2-1 and V is TRBV7-2, with 11 bases that match TRBD2. The CDR3 sequence is 15 residues long. Germline V gives CDR1 SGHTA, CDR2 FQGNSA. Trimming took 5 bases from V and 5 from J; bases not matched to a gene: 5. Here the CDR3 reads CASSPAGLADNEQFF. The DNA for the CDR3 is TGTGCCAGCAGCCCCGCGGGACTAGCGGACAATGAGCAGTTCTTC.

This clonotype was observed many times. The chain carries TRBV7-2 and TRBJ2-7; either TRBD1 or TRBD2 may supply D (5 bases each). CDR1 SGHTA and CDR2 FQGNSA come from the germline V gene. CDR3 length equals 15 residues. V was cut by 5 bases and J by 5 bases, with 19 bases left in between. The CDR3: CASSLWHAGSDEQYF. CDR3 DNA sequence: TGTGCCAGCAGCCTCTGGCATGCAGGGAGCGACGAGCAGTACTTC.

Worth noting for this clonotype: This may stem from a read error, because a much larger clone lies one nucleotide away. V usage is TRBV28 and J usage is TRBJ2-7; 10 nucleotides match TRBD2. V dropped 8 bases and J dropped 1; count of bases not matched to a gene: 5. The V gene's germline CDR1 is MDHEN and CDR2 SYDVKM. CDR3 length: 14 amino acids. The DNA of the CDR3 is TGTGCCAGCGGCCCGGGACTAGCGTCCTACGAGCAGTACTTC. Its protein product is CASGPGLASYEQYF.

This clonotype was observed a few times. One junction end disagrees with the germline gene, perhaps due to a read error. CDR3 region: CASSLGSGVRSGWASVLF. The CDR3 nucleotides read TGTGCCAGCAGCCTGGGGAGCGGGGTCCGATCCGGGTGGGCCTCGGTCCTCTTC. V gene TRBV11-2 combines with J gene TRBJ2-1; TRBD2 agrees at 7 bases. The germline CDR1 and CDR2 sequences are SGHAT and FQNNGV. This CDR3 has 18 amino acids.

This clonotype was observed a few times. The genes are TRBV20-1 and TRBJ2-7; 8 nucleotides align to TRBD1. Germline CDR1 and CDR2: DFQATT and SNEGSKA (reference sequence). CDR3 size: 14 residues. Trimming removed 6 bases from V and 4 bases from J; junction bases left unmatched: 11. As DNA, the CDR3 is TGCAGTGCCAGCCGCAGGGGGCCCTGGTACGAGCAGTACTTC. It codes for CSASRRGPWYEQYF.

This clonotype was detected many times. The rearrangement joins TRBV11-3 to TRBJ2-5, with 12 bases that match TRBD2. The V gene's germline CDR1 is SGHNT and CDR2 YENEEA. After removal of 1 base from V and 5 bases from J, the junction contained 5 bases not matched to a gene. The CDR3 is 16 amino acids. In nucleotides, the CDR3 is TGTGCCAGCAGCTTAGGACTAGCGGGAGAACGCGAGACCCAGTACTTC. It yields the protein CASSLGLAGERETQYF.

The table lists this clonotype with a few counts. The rearrangement links TRBV6-4 to TRBJ2-3; no clear D. The CDR3 has 14 residues. Germline assignment: CDR1 MRHNA and CDR2 SNTAGT. With 3 bases removed from V and 2 bases from J, the gap between germline ends came to 9 bases. This CDR3 is CASSESPDTDTQYF. DNA for the CDR3: TGTGCCAGCAGTGAGAGCCCGGACACAGATACGCAGTATTTT.

The rearrangement links TRBV7-2 to TRBJ1-2, with TRBD1 as a possible D gene (6 bases). CDR3 size: 12 residues. The germline CDR1 and CDR2 sequences are SGHTA and FQGNSA. V lost 7 bases, J lost 7 bases, and 13 bases lay in between. The chain's CDR3 is CASTRTASGYTF. The CDR3 region has the DNA TGTGCCAGCACCAGGACAGCATCTGGCTACACCTTC.

This clonotype was observed a few times. This chain joins TRBV5-1 and TRBJ2-7, with 8 nucleotides matching TRBD1. This CDR3 is built from 15 residues. The ends lost 2 bases at V and 5 bases at J; junction bases unmatched: 9. Germline CDR1 SGHRS, CDR2 YFSETQ. CDR3 sequence (DNA): TGCGCCAGCAGCTTAGGACAGGGACCACACAACGAGCAGTACTTC. Its protein is CASSLGQGPHNEQYF.

The chain is built from TRBV5-1 and TRBJ2-1, with 9 bases that match TRBD2. Per the germline V gene, CDR1 is SGHRS and CDR2 is YFSETQ. The CDR3 spans 15 residues. J was trimmed by 3 bases and V by 5 bases; bases with no gene match: 6. CDR3 region: CASSRASGIYNEQFF. CDR3 nucleotides: TGCGCCAGCAGTCGGGCTAGCGGGATCTACAATGAGCAGTTCTTC.

The V call is TRBV5-1, the J call TRBJ2-3; TRBD2 matches at 9 bases. V lost 0 bases and J lost 1; bases outside the gene matches: 6. Germline CDR1 SGHRS, CDR2 YFSETQ. The CDR3 has 17 residues. CDR3 in amino acids: CASSLDRKREGTDTQYF. CDR3 bases: TGCGCCAGCAGCTTGGACCGGAAGCGGGAGGGCACAGATACGCAGTATTTT.

V and J are TRBV18 and TRBJ2-7; 11 bases match TRBD2. The V gene end was trimmed by 3 bases and the J gene end by 5 bases; junction bases not matched to a gene: 9. The CDR3 is 16 amino acids. From germline, CDR1 is KGHSH and CDR2 LQKENI. CDR3 sequence reads: CASSPTLAGGVNEQYF. The CDR3 DNA is TGTGCCAGCTCACCCACTCTAGCGGGAGGAGTGAACGAGCAGTACTTC.

V and J are TRBV24-1 and TRBJ2-1; D is undetermined. Germline loops: CDR1 KGHDR, CDR2 SFDVKD. V lost 5 bases and J 0 bases, leaving 10 bases between the germline ends. The CDR3 totals 15 residues. CDR3 nucleotides: TGTGCCACCAGTGCCTCGGGCCGCTCCTACAATGAGCAGTTCTTC. The encoded protein is CATSASGRSYNEQFF.

This clonotype showed up many times. The chain combines TRBV4-3 with TRBJ2-1; D unresolved. Trimming took off 0 bases at V and 10 bases at J, with 13 bases between the two ends. CDR3 length: 14 residues. CDR1 is LGHNA and CDR2 is YSLEER in the germline V gene. Here the CDR3 reads CASSQDLPAGEQFF. The CDR3 nucleotides read TGCGCCAGCAGCCAAGACCTGCCTGCTGGGGAGCAGTTCTTC.

This clonotype has at least ten counts. Here the CDR3 DNA reads TGCGCCAGCAGCGCAGACTACGAGCAGTACTTC. Residues: CASSADYEQYF. The rearrangement links TRBV5-1 to TRBJ2-7, with D hard to call. The ends were cut back, 4 bases at V and 3 bases at J, with 5 bases in the middle. Germline lookup yields CDR1 SGHRS and CDR2 YFSETQ. The CDR3 extends over 11 amino acids.

As regards this clonotype: Sequence at one end of the junction differs from germline and may be a read error. This chain links TRBV29-1 with TRBJ1-1, with TRBD1 as a possible D gene (5 bases). Germline V gene sequence: CDR1 SQVTM, CDR2 ANQGSEA. The CDR3 spans 13 residues. The CDR3, as DNA: TGCAGCGTTGGGGCCAGTCAGGACACTGTAGCTTTCTTT. Translation gives CSVGASQDTVAFF.

Notes on this clonotype: Since a much larger clone is just one base distant, this may be a read error. This chain uses TRBV6-1 with TRBJ1-1; 7 bases match TRBD1. The germline V gene encodes CDR1 MNHNS and CDR2 SASEGT. The CDR3 contains 14 residues. The CDR3 spells CACSHRGMNTEAFF. The CDR3 nucleotides are TGTGCCTGCAGCCACAGGGGTATGAACACTGAAGCTTTCTTT.

CDR3 amino acids: CASSYSRPERSQETQYF. Here the CDR3 DNA reads TGTGCCAGCAGTTACTCGCGCCCTGAGCGGAGTCAAGAGACCCAGTACTTC. V is TRBV6-5 and J is TRBJ2-5; D may be TRBD2 (5 bases). Per the germline V gene, CDR1 is MNHEY and CDR2 is SVGAGI. The CDR3 runs 17 residues. Trimming shortened V by 0 bases and J by 2 bases, and 16 bases separated the two germline ends.

This clonotype was counted only a few times. The chain combines TRBV29-1 with TRBJ2-1, with D unclear. Trimming removed 1 base from V and 4 bases from J, with 2 bases in between. This CDR3 spans 11 amino acids. Germline V gives CDR1 SQVTM, CDR2 ANQGSEA. The CDR3 is CSVEGYNEQFF. DNA for the CDR3: TGCAGCGTTGAAGGTTACAATGAGCAGTTCTTC.

CDR3 in amino acids: CASSPRDIGFSGANVLTF. Here the CDR3 DNA reads TGTGCCAGCAGTCCTCGGGACATAGGCTTCTCTGGGGCCAACGTCCTGACTTTC. The chain recombines TRBV12-3 or TRBV12-4 with TRBJ2-6; possibly TRBD1 for D (6 bases). The CDR3 loop spans 18 amino acids. Trimming removed 5 bases from V and 0 bases from J, with 17 bases in between.

The V call is TRBV25-1, the J call TRBJ2-1; TRBD2 matches 14 bases. The CDR3 sequence is 16 residues long. The J segment lost 7 bases and the V segment lost 4 bases, leaving 6 bases of the junction unmatched. Germline V gene lookup returns CDR1 MGHDK and CDR2 SYGVNS. The CDR3 protein is CASSATSGRAGNEQFF. CDR3 sequence (DNA): TGTGCCAGCAGTGCGACTAGCGGGAGGGCGGGTAATGAGCAGTTCTTC.

The V and J genes are TRBV15 and TRBJ2-7; no definite D call. Deletions cut 5 bases from V and 13 bases from J, with 18 bases between. The CDR3 runs to 12 residues. Germline lookup yields CDR1 LNHNV and CDR2 YYDKDF (reference sequence). Here the CDR3 DNA reads TGTGCCACCAGCTCATTCGACTCCCAGGAATACTTC. It specifies CATSSFDSQEYF. The full variable domain, completed using reference TRBV15 and TRBJ2-7, is DAMVIQNPRYQVTQFGKPVTLSCSQTLNHNVMYWYQQKSSQAPKLLFHYYDKDFNNEADTPDNFQSRRPNTSFCFLDIRSPGLGDTAMYLCATSSFDSQEYFGPGTRLTVT.

V and J are TRBV29-1 and TRBJ1-4; D not certain. Germline CDR1 SQVTM, CDR2 ANQGSEA. CDR3 length equals 12 residues. V gave up 0 bases and J gave up 13 bases, with 12 bases separating them. The CDR3 DNA follows: TGCAGCGTTGAAGATCGGGCGACGGCACTGTTTTTT. Translation: CSVEDRATALFF. The full variable domain, in which reference TRBV29-1 and TRBJ1-4 provide the parts outside the CDR3, is SAVISQKPSRDICQRGTSLTIQCQVDSQVTMMFWYRQQPGQSLTLIATANQGSEATYESGFVIDKFPISRPNLTFSTLTVSNMSPEDSSIYLCSVEDRATALFFGSGTQLSVL.

This clonotype has a handful of counts. The chain is built from TRBV20-1 and TRBJ2-7; D might be TRBD1 or TRBD2, each matching 5 bases. Germline assignment: CDR1 DFQATT and CDR2 SNEGSKA (reference sequence). Trimming pared 2 bases from V and 0 bases from J, leaving 8 bases between. The CDR3 contains 13 residues. The CDR3: CSARRGSSYEQYF. In nucleotides, the CDR3 is TGCAGTGCTAGACGGGGCAGCTCCTACGAGCAGTACTTC.

This clonotype was counted between two and nine times. The chain combines TRBV7-2 with TRBJ2-2; D remains unclear. Per the germline V gene, CDR1 is SGHTA and CDR2 is FQGNSA. Trimming took off 6 bases at V and 2 bases at J, with 4 bases between the two ends. This CDR3 has 12 amino acids. The CDR3 sequence is CASRVNTGELFF. The CDR3 nucleotides read TGTGCCAGCAGGGTCAACACCGGGGAGCTGTTTTTT.

There are a few counts of this clonotype. The chain joins TRBV12-3 or TRBV12-4 to TRBJ1-2, with D possibly matching TRBD1 (5 bases). The CDR3 runs to 15 residues. V lost 6 bases, J lost 2 bases, and 16 bases lay in between. The CDR3 loop is CASSLGPLLNYGYTF. CDR3 nucleotides: TGTGCCAGCAGCTTGGGACCCTTGCTAAACTATGGCTACACCTTC.

The chain links TRBV6-5 to TRBJ2-5, with D tentatively TRBD2 (6 bases). The V end was cut by 3 bases, the J end by 7 bases, with 15 bases between. There are 14 residues in the CDR3. Germline V gene data show CDR1 as MNHEY and CDR2 as SVGAGI. CDR3 loop: CASSYVGLGGTQYF. CDR3 nucleotide sequence: TGTGCCAGCAGTTATGTGGGACTCGGCGGGACCCAGTACTTC.

CDR3 residues: CASSFGGAYEQYF. CDR3 bases: TGTGCCAGCAGCTTCGGGGGGGCCTACGAGCAGTACTTC. V is TRBV5-5 and J is TRBJ2-7, with 8 nucleotides matching TRBD2. The V and J ends lost 2 bases and 2 bases, in that order; junction bases with no gene match: 0. CDR1 is SGHKS and CDR2 is YYEKEE in the germline V gene (reference sequence). CDR3 length equals 13 residues.

This clonotype was counted many times. V and J are TRBV7-9 and TRBJ1-1; no clear D gene. This CDR3 spans 14 amino acids. CDR1 is SEHNR and CDR2 is FQNEAQ in the germline V gene (reference sequence). Deletions cut 4 bases from V and 5 bases from J, with 14 bases between. CDR3 DNA sequence: TGTGCCAGCAGCTCTCGGACGCCGGGGACTGAAGCTTTCTTT. Residues: CASSSRTPGTEAFF.